This T cell receptor (beta chain) was observed in a study of Ad26.COV2.S vaccination and SARS-CoV-2 variants. TCRdb keeps only in-frame clones here, not all; method: immunoSEQ multiplex PCR. This sample has about 680,000 clones; 70% to 90% occur once, and the top ten carry around 1.5%. Germline V gene lookup returns CDR1 LGHDT and CDR2 YNNKEL (reference sequence). The CDR3 length is 16 residues. V was shortened by 0 bases and J by 3 bases, with 12 bases between the two germline ends. The treatment is: 15 to 20 received Ad26.COV2.S at low or high dose, single or two shots; several received placebo; per-sample allocation not given. Samples were taken on day 63 after the first vaccine or placebo injection.

The source material was peripheral blood, sampled in a trial of Ad26.COV2.S vaccine versus placebo. This chain joins TRBV3-1 (or the pseudogene TRBV3-2) and TRBJ1-3; TRBD1 might be the D (5 bases). This receptor was obtained from a person aged 18-65 years who received the Ad26.COV2.S COVID-19 vaccine or a placebo. CDR3 amino acids: CASSQELGAGGNTIYF. CDR3 bases: TGTGCCAGCAGCCAAGAATTAGGGGCGGGTGGAAACACCATATATTTT.